The rows below give T cell receptor beta chains drawn from one sample of a study of ipilimumab plus nivolumab after autologous stem cell transplantation. Libraries were prepared by immunoSEQ multiplex PCR; TCRdb keeps only in-frame clonotypes and omits some of them. The sample holds 7,500 to 10,000 clones, approximately 70% seen once. The sequenced sample was PBMCs, obtained in a trial of ipilimumab plus nivolumab as post-transplant consolidation. These TCRs come from a female donor with multiple myeloma. The CDR3 runs from the conserved cysteine through the conserved F or W. D genes are given only for firm matches. A clone size is listed for some rows: how often the clone was seen (once, few, many), or a class if it is expanded.

D: TRBD2
size: -
J: TRBJ2-1
V: TRBV27
CDR3: CASTLRGAGDFYNEQFF
DNA: TGTGCCAGCACCCTCCGAGGGGCGGGAGACTTCTACAATGAGCAGTTCTTC

D: -
size: -
J: TRBJ1-2
V: TRBV5-4
CDR3: CASSLLGGLDYTF
DNA: TGTGCCAGCAGCCTCCTGGGGGGTCTGGACTACACCTTC

D: TRBD1
size: -
J: TRBJ2-5
V: TRBV11-3
CDR3: CASSLGTEARETQYF
DNA: TGTGCCAGCAGCCTCGGGACAGAGGCAAGGGAGACCCAGTACTTC

D: -
size: once
J: TRBJ2-7
V: TRBV7-2
CDR3: CASSHPSSLYEQYF
DNA: TGTGCCAGCAGCCACCCCAGCAGCCTATACGAGCAGTACTTC

D: -
size: -
J: TRBJ1-3
V: TRBV4-1
CDR3: CASSLVLASGNTIYF
DNA: TGCGCCAGCAGCCTCGTCCTCGCGTCTGGAAACACCATATATTTT

D: -
size: -
J: TRBJ1-1
V: TRBV6-1
CDR3: CASSYREEAFF
DNA: TGTGCCAGCAGTTATAGGGAAGAAGCTTTCTTT

D: -
size: -
J: TRBJ1-5
V: TRBV29-1
CDR3: CSVFTGSGQPQHF
DNA: TGCAGCGTATTCACAGGGTCGGGGCAGCCCCAGCATTTT

D: TRBD1
size: few
J: TRBJ2-7
V: TRBV2
CDR3: CASSPQGVSYEQYF
DNA: TGTGCCAGCAGCCCTCAGGGGGTGTCCTACGAGCAGTACTTC

D: -
size: -
J: TRBJ2-3
V: TRBV6-5
CDR3: CASSYRATDTQYF
DNA: TGTGCCAGCAGTTATAGGGCTACAGATACGCAGTATTTT

D: -
size: few
J: TRBJ2-7
V: TRBV7-2
CDR3: CASSLVFRDYEQYF
DNA: TGTGCCAGCAGCTTAGTTTTCAGGGACTACGAGCAGTACTTC

D: -
size: -
J: TRBJ1-2
V: TRBV7-6
CDR3: CASSLVGAGDYGYTF
DNA: TGTGCCAGCAGCTTAGTAGGGGCCGGAGACTATGGCTACACCTTC

D: TRBD2
size: once
J: TRBJ2-7
V: TRBV5-1
CDR3: CASSLASGSSYEQYF
DNA: TGCGCCAGCAGCTTGGCTAGCGGAAGCTCCTACGAGCAGTACTTC

D: -
size: once
J: TRBJ2-6
V: TRBV9
CDR3: CASSVLSGANVLTF
DNA: TGTGCCAGCAGCGTTCTCTCTGGGGCCAACGTCCTGACTTTC

D: TRBD1
size: -
J: TRBJ1-1
V: TRBV27
CDR3: CASTSDSGQGGAEAFF
DNA: TGTGCCAGCACTTCTGATTCTGGACAGGGGGGCGCTGAAGCTTTCTTT

D: TRBD2
size: -
J: TRBJ2-3
V: TRBV5-4
CDR3: CASSQGLAGAEDTQYF
DNA: TGTGCCAGCAGCCAAGGACTAGCGGGAGCTGAAGATACGCAGTATTTT

D: -
size: once
J: TRBJ2-3
V: TRBV28
CDR3: CASSFGVGSGTDTQYF
DNA: TGTGCCAGCAGTTTCGGGGTGGGTTCGGGGACAGATACGCAGTATTTT

D: -
size: -
J: TRBJ2-1
V: TRBV19
CDR3: CASSAGLGMGQFF
DNA: TGTGCCAGTAGTGCTGGCTTGGGGATGGGGCAGTTCTTC

D: -
size: -
J: TRBJ2-1
V: TRBV5-1
CDR3: CASSPGGGSHNEQFF
DNA: TGCGCCAGCAGCCCCGGTGGGGGATCCCACAATGAGCAGTTCTTC

D: TRBD1
size: medium-sized
J: TRBJ1-4
V: TRBV7-2
CDR3: CASSSGTGNELFF
DNA: TGTGCCAGCAGCTCCGGGACAGGGAACGAACTGTTTTTT

D: -
size: medium-sized
J: TRBJ2-5
V: TRBV7-2
CDR3: CASSLLVGQETQYF
DNA: TGTGCCAGCAGCTTATTGGTAGGCCAAGAGACCCAGTACTTC

D: TRBD1
size: -
J: TRBJ1-1
V: TRBV5-1
CDR3: CASSLRGQGAIMNTEAFF
DNA: TGCGCCAGCAGCTTGAGGGGTCAGGGGGCGATCATGAACACTGAAGCTTTCTTT

D: -
size: -
J: TRBJ2-2
V: TRBV27
CDR3: CASSPIVTRELFF
DNA: TGTGCCAGCAGTCCGATAGTCACCCGGGAGCTGTTTTTT

D: -
size: -
J: TRBJ1-2
V: TRBV5-1
CDR3: CASSQDRPGLYGYTF
DNA: TGCGCCAGCAGCCAAGACAGACCGGGACTATATGGCTACACCTTC

D: TRBD2
size: -
J: TRBJ2-7
V: TRBV11-1
CDR3: CASSLTSVPYEQYF
DNA: TGTGCCAGCAGCTTAACTAGCGTCCCTTACGAGCAGTACTTC

D: -
size: few
J: TRBJ1-2
V: TRBV13
CDR3: CASSSGLMTLRGYTF
DNA: TGTGCCAGCAGCTCTGGGCTGATGACGTTAAGGGGCTACACCTTC

D: -
size: -
J: TRBJ2-1
V: TRBV11-2
CDR3: CASSLEGGYYIEQFF
DNA: TGTGCCAGCAGCTTAGAGGGGGGCTACTATATAGAGCAGTTCTTC

D: -
size: -
J: TRBJ1-1
V: TRBV29-1
CDR3: CSVAMNEDTEAFF
DNA: TGCAGCGTTGCTATGAATGAAGACACTGAAGCTTTCTTT

D: -
size: few
J: TRBJ2-2
V: TRBV4-3
CDR3: CASSQEDRPPGELFF
DNA: TGCGCCAGCAGCCAGGAGGACAGACCCCCCGGGGAGCTGTTTTTT

D: -
size: -
J: TRBJ1-2
V: TRBV27
CDR3: CATVLRGTGVGGYTF
DNA: TGTGCCACCGTGCTGCGGGGGACCGGGGTGGGTGGCTACACCTTC

D: -
size: few
J: TRBJ2-1
V: TRBV14
CDR3: CASSQSRQVYNEQFF
DNA: TGTGCCAGCAGCCAATCGCGACAGGTTTACAATGAGCAGTTCTTC

D: -
size: -
J: TRBJ2-7
V: TRBV5-1
CDR3: CASSLSLGAYEQYF
DNA: TGCGCCAGCAGCTTGTCTTTAGGGGCCTACGAGCAGTACTTC

D: -
size: -
J: TRBJ2-6
V: TRBV7-8
CDR3: CASSLLGGRSGANVLTF
DNA: TGTGCCAGCAGCCTTTTGGGTGGGCGCTCTGGGGCCAACGTCCTGACTTTC

D: TRBD2
size: -
J: TRBJ2-1
V: TRBV9
CDR3: CASSGTSGYNEQFF
DNA: TGTGCCAGCAGCGGGACTAGCGGTTACAATGAGCAGTTCTTC

D: -
size: -
J: TRBJ2-1
V: TRBV4-1
CDR3: CASSQEKRAYNEQFF
DNA: TGCGCCAGCAGCCAAGAGAAGAGGGCCTACAATGAGCAGTTCTTC

D: -
size: -
J: TRBJ2-7
V: TRBV5-3
CDR3: CASSGQGTSYEQYF
DNA: TGTGCCAGCAGCGGTCAGGGAACCTCCTACGAGCAGTACTTC

D: -
size: few
J: TRBJ1-2
V: TRBV11-2
CDR3: CASSLDLGIYGYTF
DNA: TGTGCCAGCAGCTTAGATCTAGGGATTTATGGCTACACCTTC

D: -
size: -
J: TRBJ1-1
V: TRBV28
CDR3: CASSLEVTEAFF
DNA: TGTGCCAGCAGTTTAGAGGTCACTGAAGCTTTCTTT

D: -
size: once
J: TRBJ2-7
V: TRBV18
CDR3: CASSPGHEQYF
DNA: TGTGCCAGCTCACCCGGCCACGAGCAGTACTTC

D: -
size: medium-sized
J: TRBJ2-1
V: TRBV7-8
CDR3: CASSHGEAYNEQFF
DNA: TGTGCCAGCAGCCACGGGGAGGCTTACAATGAGCAGTTCTTC

D: -
size: -
J: TRBJ2-6
V: TRBV6-4
CDR3: CASSDWGVSGANVLTF
DNA: TGTGCCAGCAGTGACTGGGGGGTCTCTGGGGCCAACGTCCTGACTTTC

D: -
size: -
J: TRBJ1-5
V: TRBV6-1
CDR3: CASSDRYLSNQPQHF
DNA: TGTGCCAGCAGCGACAGGTACCTTAGCAATCAGCCCCAGCATTTT

D: -
size: -
J: TRBJ1-5
V: TRBV28
CDR3: CASRYSSNQPQHF
DNA: TGTGCCAGCAGGTACAGTAGCAATCAGCCCCAGCATTTT

D: -
size: -
J: TRBJ1-5
V: TRBV19
CDR3: CASISRVGQEIEPQHF
DNA: TGTGCCAGTATCAGTAGGGTGGGGCAGGAGATTGAACCCCAGCATTTT

D: -
size: -
J: TRBJ1-1
V: TRBV19
CDR3: CASSWQAGTEAFF
DNA: TGTGCCAGTAGTTGGCAGGCGGGCACTGAAGCTTTCTTT

D: TRBD2
size: -
J: TRBJ2-7
V: TRBV4-2
CDR3: CASSPDLAGDYEQYF
DNA: TGTGCCAGCAGCCCAGACCTAGCGGGAGACTACGAGCAGTACTTC

D: -
size: -
J: TRBJ1-1
V: TRBV12-5
CDR3: CASGLEGFTEAFF
DNA: TGTGCTAGTGGTTTGGAGGGTTTTACGGAAGCTTTCTTT

D: -
size: -
J: TRBJ2-7
V: TRBV28
CDR3: CASSLAGKEQYF
DNA: TGTGCCAGCAGTTTGGCGGGGAAGGAGCAGTACTTC

D: TRBD2
size: few
J: TRBJ2-1
V: TRBV7-9
CDR3: CASSFVSTSGEKGNEQFF
DNA: TGTGCCAGCAGCTTCGTTTCGACTAGCGGTGAAAAGGGGAATGAGCAGTTCTTC

D: TRBD1
size: once
J: TRBJ2-7
V: TRBV10-3
CDR3: CAIPPGTGRQCEQYF
DNA: TGTGCCATCCCCCCCGGGACAGGGCGTCAGTGCGAGCAGTACTTC

D: TRBD2
size: -
J: TRBJ2-1
V: TRBV7-9
CDR3: CASSSTRLAAYNEQFF
DNA: TGTGCCAGCAGCTCTACAAGACTAGCGGCCTACAATGAGCAGTTCTTC